The 19 T cell receptor beta chains below were found in one sample sequenced in a study of blood T cell repertoires in COVID-19. Assay used: immunoSEQ multiplex PCR; TCRdb lists only in-frame clones, some missing. The sample holds roughly 250,000 clones, roughly 86% seen once. Sequencing was done on a sample of PBMCs or T cells enriched from blood (not recorded which). These receptors came from a woman aged 45-59 years who had recovered from COVID-19.

This chain connects TRBV7-9 to TRBJ1-4; D is possibly TRBD1 (6 bases). Germline CDR1 is SEHNR and CDR2 is FQNEAQ (reference sequence). The CDR3 spans 13 residues. Deletions cut 5 bases from V and 7 bases from J, with 11 bases between. DNA of the CDR3: TGTGCCAGCAGCGTGGACAGAGGTGAAAAACTGTTTTTT. This gives the protein CASSVDRGEKLFF.

The chain links TRBV7-2 to TRBJ2-7; 9 bases line up with TRBD2. The CDR3 has 16 amino acids. Unmatched junction bases numbered 14, after V lost 4 bases and J lost 7 bases. The germline CDR1 and CDR2 sequences are SGHTA and FQGNSA. In DNA, the CDR3 is TGTGCCAGCAGCTCCTTCTCTACTAGCGGGTCATCGGAGCAGTACTTC. Protein: CASSSFSTSGSSEQYF.

The chain employs TRBV5-6 and TRBJ2-7; TRBD2 is a possible D gene (5 bases). V was cut by 7 bases and J by 3 bases, with 14 bases left in between. The CDR3 sequence is 13 residues long. The V gene's germline CDR1 is SGHDT and CDR2 YYEEEE. The CDR3, as DNA: TGTGCCAGCGAGTCTGGAGGATTCTACGAGCAGTACTTC. Translating gives CASESGGFYEQYF.

This clone was seen a single time. This chain uses TRBV9 with TRBJ2-1, with 10 bases fitting TRBD1. CDR1 is SGDLS, CDR2 YYNGEE, per germline. Trimming removed 1 base from V and 5 bases from J; junction bases left unmatched: 6. The CDR3 totals 16 residues. CDR3 loop: CASSVLWTGGNNEQFF. CDR3 bases: TGTGCCAGCAGCGTATTGTGGACAGGGGGTAACAATGAGCAGTTCTTC.

The chain carries TRBV5-1 and TRBJ2-3; 10 nucleotides agree with TRBD2. The V gene's germline CDR1 is SGHRS and CDR2 YFSETQ. Losses at the gene ends were 0 bases for V and 9 bases for J; bases not matched to a gene: 19. This CDR3 has 19 amino acids. The CDR3 DNA reads as TGCGCCAGCAGCTTGGTGATAGGGTTATCAAGCGGGAGGGCCGAAACGCAGTATTTT. This gives the protein CASSLVIGLSSGRAETQYF.

The chain uses TRBV2 and TRBJ1-6, with a possible D match to TRBD1 (5 bases). V lost 8 bases and J 5 bases, leaving 19 bases between the germline ends. The CDR3 has 16 amino acids. Germline V lookup: CDR1 SNHLY, CDR2 FYNNEI. The CDR3 nucleotides read TGTGCCAGCGGAAAAGGGCAGGGAAGGAATAATTCACCCCTCCACTTT. This translates into CASGKGQGRNNSPLHF.

This chain uses TRBV10-2 with TRBJ2-7; 8 nucleotides agree with TRBD1. The V gene end was trimmed by 6 bases and the J gene end by 0 bases; junction bases not matched to a gene: 7. Germline loops: CDR1 WSHSY, CDR2 SAAADI. CDR3 length: 15 residues. The DNA of the CDR3 is TGCGCCAGCAGAACACAGGGGGGATCCTCCTACGAGCAGTACTTC. It yields the protein CASRTQGGSSYEQYF.

The rearrangement uses TRBV6-5 and TRBJ1-5; 9 nucleotides match TRBD1. The CDR3 extends over 15 amino acids. The germline V gene has CDR1 MNHEY and CDR2 SVGAGI. The ends lost 7 bases at V and 5 bases at J; junction bases unmatched: 9. CDR3 in DNA: TGTGCCAGCACCAGGGTCGGGACAGGGCATCAGCCCCAGCATTTT. Translated: CASTRVGTGHQPQHF.

This chain uses TRBV21-1 with TRBJ1-3; the tabulated D call, TRBD1, remains unverified against the DNA. TRBV21-1 is termed a pseudogene. CDR3 length: 17 amino acids. The CDR3 DNA reads as TGTGCCAGCAGCAAAGTTTGGGGGCTAAGCTCTGGAAACACCATATATTTT. Encoded protein: CASSKVWGLSSGNTIYF.

The chain is built from TRBV2 and TRBJ1-1, with D possibly matching TRBD1 (5 bases). This CDR3 is 16 amino acids long. Germline V CDR1 and CDR2: SNHLY, FYNNEI. V was cut by 6 bases and J by 0 bases, with 17 bases left in between. The CDR3 DNA follows: TGTGCCAGCAGCGCCGAGTCGACAGTTATGAACACTGAAGCTTTCTTT. Its translation is CASSAESTVMNTEAFF.

This chain joins TRBV7-2 and TRBJ2-2, with 13 bases that match TRBD2. The CDR3 extends over 19 amino acids. Trimming took 4 bases from V and 0 from J; bases not matched to a gene: 8. CDR1 SGHTA and CDR2 FQGNSA come from the germline V gene. CDR3 loop: CASSSGLAGAGPNTGELFF. DNA of the CDR3: TGTGCCAGCAGCTCCGGACTAGCGGGAGCAGGTCCGAACACCGGGGAGCTGTTTTTT. The complete variable domain, with remaining parts taken from reference TRBV7-2 and TRBJ2-2, reads GAGVSQSPSNKVTEKGKDVELRCDPISGHTALYWYRQSLGQGLEFLIYFQGNSAPDKSGLPSDRFSAERTGGSVSTLTIQRTQQEDSAVYLCASSSGLAGAGPNTGELFFGEGSRLTVL.

This clone was counted once. The chain joins TRBV18 to TRBJ1-1; possible D gene TRBD1, 6 bases. The CDR3 extends over 13 amino acids. CDR1 is KGHSH, CDR2 LQKENI, per germline. V was pared by 5 bases and J by 6 bases, with 13 bases between. The CDR3 bases are TGTGCCAGCTCATTACGACAGGTTGCTGAAGCTTTCTTT. Its protein is CASSLRQVAEAFF.

This clone was recorded only once. The chain joins TRBV15 to TRBJ2-3; D unresolved. V lost 0 bases, J lost 0 bases, and 16 bases lay in between. Looked up from germline, CDR1 is LNHNV and CDR2 is YYDKDF (reference sequence). The CDR3 totals 18 residues. CDR3 coding DNA: TGTGCCACCAGCAGAGATAGTCCGTTCGGTTCTAGCACAGATACGCAGTATTTT. The encoded protein is CATSRDSPFGSSTDTQYF.

The V and J genes are TRBV7-2 and TRBJ2-7, with D possibly TRBD2 on 6 matching bases. V was trimmed by 1 base and J by 3 bases, leaving 16 bases between them. Germline V lookup: CDR1 SGHTA, CDR2 FQGNSA. The CDR3 length is 16 residues. This CDR3 is CASSLVGPLTSYEQYF. Here the CDR3 DNA reads TGTGCCAGCAGCTTAGTTGGCCCCTTGACTAGCTACGAGCAGTACTTC.

This clone is a singleton in its sample. V and J are TRBV29-1 and TRBJ2-7, with TRBD2 matching over 10 bases. With V trimmed by 5 bases and J by 4 bases, 8 bases remained unmatched. The CDR3 totals 14 residues. Germline-derived CDR1 and CDR2 are SQVTM and ANQGSEA. The CDR3 bases are TGCAGCGTTACACTAGCGGGACAAATATACGAGCAGTACTTC. Encoded protein: CSVTLAGQIYEQYF.

This sequence joins TRBV7-6 and TRBJ2-3; D is unresolved. The V end was cut by 1 base, the J end by 5 bases, with 10 bases between. CDR3 length: 14 amino acids. CDR1 and CDR2 from the germline V gene are SGHVS and FNYEAQ. The chain's CDR3 is CASSLGTTGDTQYF. The DNA of the CDR3 is TGTGCCAGCAGCTTAGGTACCACGGGAGATACGCAGTATTTT.

J is TRBJ1-2 and V is TRBV29-1, with D perhaps TRBD1 (6 bases). This CDR3 is built from 13 residues. V was pared by 6 bases and J by 6 bases, with 17 bases between. Germline CDR1 SQVTM, CDR2 ANQGSEA. The CDR3 sequence is CSVSQGIWHGYTF. In DNA, the CDR3 is TGCAGCGTCTCCCAGGGGATTTGGCATGGCTACACCTTC.

J is TRBJ2-1 and V is TRBV19; no clear D. Trimming took 4 bases from V and 6 from J, leaving 4 bases between them. This CDR3 spans 11 amino acids. Germline CDR1 LNHDA, CDR2 SQIVND (reference sequence). Here the CDR3 reads CASSSSNEQFF. CDR3 coding DNA: TGTGCCAGTAGTAGTAGCAATGAGCAGTTCTTC.

This sequence joins TRBV27 and TRBJ1-5; no firm D call. The CDR3 is 13 residues long. V lost 2 bases and J lost 5, with 7 bases in between. Germline CDR1 reads MNHEY; CDR2 reads SMNVEV (reference sequence). The chain's CDR3 is CASSLRSDQPQHF. The CDR3 DNA sequence: TGTGCCAGCAGTTTACGGTCGGATCAGCCCCAGCATTTT.